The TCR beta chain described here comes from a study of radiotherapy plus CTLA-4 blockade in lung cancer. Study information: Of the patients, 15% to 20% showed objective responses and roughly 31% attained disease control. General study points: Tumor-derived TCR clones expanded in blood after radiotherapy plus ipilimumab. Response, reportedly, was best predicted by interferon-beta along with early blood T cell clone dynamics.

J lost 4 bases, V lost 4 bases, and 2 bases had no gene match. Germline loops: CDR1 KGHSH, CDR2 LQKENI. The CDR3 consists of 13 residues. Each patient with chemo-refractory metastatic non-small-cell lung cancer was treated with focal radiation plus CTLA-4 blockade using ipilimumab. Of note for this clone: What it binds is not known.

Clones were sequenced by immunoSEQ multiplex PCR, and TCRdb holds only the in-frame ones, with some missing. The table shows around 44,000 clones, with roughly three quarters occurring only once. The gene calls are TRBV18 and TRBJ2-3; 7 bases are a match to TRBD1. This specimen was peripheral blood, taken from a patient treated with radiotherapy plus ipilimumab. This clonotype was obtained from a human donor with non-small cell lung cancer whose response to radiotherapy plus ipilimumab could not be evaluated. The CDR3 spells CASSRDRADTQYF. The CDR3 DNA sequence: TGTGCCAGCTCACGGGACAGAGCAGATACGCAGTATTTT.